The 13 T cell receptor beta chains presented below share a single source sample, sequenced in a study of blood T cell repertoires in COVID-19. Measured with immunoSEQ multiplex PCR; TCRdb has only the in-frame clones, and not every one. The profile shows fewer than 350,000 clones, roughly 90% of them singletons. Sample: PBMCs or T cells enriched from blood (not recorded which). These receptors all stem from a woman in her thirties or forties who had recovered from COVID-19.

The rearrangement joins TRBV30 to TRBJ1-2; TRBD1 matches at 11 bases. CDR3 size: 14 residues. Germline V gene data show CDR1 as GTSNPN and CDR2 as SVGIG (reference sequence). Unmatched junction bases numbered 6, after V lost 4 bases and J lost 5 bases. The CDR3 spells CAWNLGQGAYGYTF. DNA for the CDR3: TGTGCCTGGAACCTTGGACAGGGGGCATATGGCTACACCTTC.

CDR3 residues: CAWKGSGERTEAFF. Here the CDR3 DNA reads TGTGCCTGGAAAGGCTCAGGGGAACGGACTGAAGCTTTCTTT. The chain has TRBV30 and TRBJ1-1, with D perhaps matching TRBD1 (6 bases). The CDR3 is 14 amino acids. V was pared by 4 bases and J by 5 bases, with 17 bases between. In germline, CDR1 is GTSNPN, CDR2 SVGIG (reference sequence).

This chain links TRBV7-9 with TRBJ2-2; tentative D call: TRBD1 (6 bases). Trimming stripped 5 bases from V and 3 bases from J, with 13 bases between. CDR1 and CDR2 from the germline V gene are SEHNR and FQNEAQ (reference sequence). The CDR3 extends over 15 amino acids. The CDR3 here is CASSLVQGYTGELFF. As DNA, the CDR3 is TGTGCCAGCAGCCTTGTACAGGGATACACCGGGGAGCTGTTTTTT.

The chain carries TRBV19 and TRBJ2-6; 10 positions agree with TRBD1. The CDR3 is 18 amino acids. V dropped 4 bases and J dropped 3; count of bases not matched to a gene: 9. The germline V gene has CDR1 LNHDA and CDR2 SQIVND (reference sequence). The CDR3: CASSTKTGGRLGANVLTF. The DNA for the CDR3 is TGTGCCAGTAGTACTAAGACAGGGGGCCGACTTGGGGCCAACGTCCTGACTTTC.

This sequence joins TRBV25-1 and TRBJ1-2; TRBD1 matches at 10 bases. Germline V lookup: CDR1 MGHDK, CDR2 SYGVNS. CDR3 length: 16 residues. The ends lost 2 bases at V and 6 bases at J; junction bases unmatched: 9. CDR3 sequence (DNA): TGTGCCAGCAGTGAACGGACAGGGGGACTTGGAGATGGCTACACCTTC. It codes for CASSERTGGLGDGYTF.

J is TRBJ1-1 and V is TRBV20-1; D unclear. The V end was cut by 6 bases, the J end by 7 bases, with 12 bases between. The CDR3 runs 11 residues. Per germline, CDR1 DFQATT and CDR2 SNEGSKA (reference sequence). CDR3 coding DNA: TGCAGTGCCGTAGAGCAGGTTGAAGCTTTCTTT. Protein: CSAVEQVEAFF.

This sequence joins TRBV15 and TRBJ1-1; 9 positions agree with TRBD1. This CDR3 is built from 15 residues. Germline V lookup: CDR1 LNHNV, CDR2 YYDKDF (reference sequence). The V segment lost 5 bases and the J segment 1 base; nucleotides outside the gene matches: 5. The CDR3 sequence: CATSPPGQGNTEAFF. The DNA for the CDR3 is TGTGCCACCAGCCCCCCGGGACAGGGGAACACTGAAGCTTTCTTT.

The chain couples TRBV6-5 to TRBJ2-6, with a possible D match to TRBD2 (6 bases). CDR3 length equals 15 residues. The V gene lost 5 bases and the J gene lost 2 bases, with 10 bases spanning the gap. Germline V gene sequence: CDR1 MNHEY, CDR2 SVGAGI. The CDR3: CASSPPGAGANVLTF. Here the CDR3 DNA reads TGTGCCAGCAGTCCCCCGGGAGCTGGGGCCAACGTCCTGACTTTC.

A word on this clone: A much larger clone lies a single base off, so this may be a read error. In DNA form, the CDR3 reads TGTGCCGGGGAGAGGAACACTGAAGCTTTCTTT. Its protein product is CAGERNTEAFF. V usage is TRBV30 and J usage is TRBJ1-1; no clear D gene. The CDR3 loop spans 11 amino acids. V shed 8 bases and J shed 1 base, with 8 bases lying between them. Germline-derived CDR1 and CDR2 are GTSNPN and SVGIG (reference sequence).

The CDR3 reads CASSLLPSGEYGTQYF. CDR3 bases: TGCGCCAGCAGCTTGCTACCTAGCGGGGAATACGGGACCCAGTACTTC. The V gene is TRBV5-1, the J gene TRBJ2-5; 9 nucleotides agree with TRBD2. The CDR3 consists of 16 residues. After removal of 1 base from V and 7 bases from J, the junction contained 11 bases not matched to a gene. The germline gives CDR1 SGHRS, CDR2 YFSETQ.

This chain uses TRBV4-3 with TRBJ2-2; the match to TRBD2 covers 7 bases. V lost 0 bases to trimming and J lost 5 bases; unmatched junction nucleotides: 6. The CDR3 has 16 amino acids. Germline lookup yields CDR1 LGHNA and CDR2 YSLEER. The CDR3 here is CASSQDLGEGTGELFF. CDR3 bases: TGCGCCAGCAGCCAAGATTTGGGGGAGGGTACCGGGGAGCTGTTTTTT.

Notes on this clone: The sample carries other DNA sequences with the same CDR3. The chain employs TRBV30 and TRBJ2-3; 10 bases fit TRBD1. Unmatched junction bases numbered 4, after V lost 3 bases and J lost 1 base. This CDR3 has 15 amino acids. In germline, CDR1 is GTSNPN, CDR2 SVGIG (reference sequence). CDR3 sequence (DNA): TGTGCCTGGAGCGTAGGGACAGGGGGCACAGATACGCAGTATTTT. Amino acids: CAWSVGTGGTDTQYF.

This chain connects TRBV3-1 (or the pseudogene TRBV3-2) to TRBJ2-1; 9 bases are shared with TRBD2. Germline CDR1 is LGHDT and CDR2 is YNNKEL (reference sequence). J gave up 7 bases and V 1 base, and 11 bases lay outside the gene matches. The CDR3 totals 17 residues. The CDR3 sequence is CASSQACPGLALNEQFF. CDR3 nucleotides: TGTGCCAGCAGCCAAGCTTGCCCGGGACTAGCATTAAATGAGCAGTTCTTC.